Listed below are T cell receptor beta chains from one sample, sequenced in a study of PD-1 and CTLA-4 blockade in melanoma. TCRdb's table, derived via immunoSEQ multiplex PCR, lists solely in-frame clones and lacks some. The sample includes under 13,000 clones, roughly 80% of them seen just once. The sequencing here drew on CD8+ T cells from peripheral blood, taken from a patient given anti-PD-1 treatment. The receptors derive from a human donor with melanoma. The CDR3 runs from the conserved cysteine through the conserved F or W. The order of the fields is J gene, V gene, clone size, D gene, CDR3 DNA, CDR3 protein. The D gene is left open where the match is weak. The size of a clone is reported for some rows only, either as once, few or many, or as a class for expanded clones.

TRBJ2-7,TRBV7-8,.,TRBD2,TGTGCCAGCAGCCTTAGCGGGAGCTACCACGAGCAGTACTTC,CASSLSGSYHEQYF
TRBJ2-3,TRBV14,.,.,TGTGCCAGCAGCCAGGGGAGTTTAGGGACAGATACGCAGTATTTT,CASSQGSLGTDTQYF
TRBJ2-5,TRBV2,once,TRBD2,TGTGCCAGCAGTGGCGCCCTTGGGACTAGCGGGAGTTTGGGAGAGACCCAGTACTTC,CASSGALGTSGSLGETQYF
TRBJ2-7,TRBV28,.,.,TGTGCCAGCAGTCTAGCACTAGTGCAATTAGACTCCTACGAGCAGTACTTC,CASSLALVQLDSYEQYF
TRBJ1-2,TRBV11-3,few,.,TGTGCCAGCAGCTTAAAAAGAGGGGACACCTTC,CASSLKRGDTF
TRBJ2-3,TRBV9,.,TRBD2,TGTGCCAGCAGCGCCGGGGGGGCCGTAAATACGCAGTATTTT,CASSAGGAVNTQYF
TRBJ2-1,TRBV7-7,.,.,TGTGCTAGCAGCTTAAGGGCCTTCGGAGCCGCGGATGAGCAGTTCTTC,CASSLRAFGAADEQFF
TRBJ2-5,TRBV7-6,.,TRBD2,TGTGCCAGCAGCTCACTAGCGGGAGGGCAAGAGATCCAGTACTTC,CASSSLAGGQEIQYF
TRBJ2-1,TRBV5-4,.,.,TGTGCCAGCAGCCCGCTGGGGGATGAGCAGTTCTTC,CASSPLGDEQFF
TRBJ2-7,TRBV7-8,.,.,TGTGCCAGCAGCTTAGAGCGCCAGGCCTACGAGCAGTACTTC,CASSLERQAYEQYF
TRBJ1-5,TRBV7-6,few,TRBD1,TGTGCCAGCAGCTTGGGGACAGGGCTATCTAGCAATCAGCCCCAGCATTTT,CASSLGTGLSSNQPQHF
TRBJ1-2,TRBV6-5,.,.,TGTGCCAGCAGTCCTCGGGGCAGTTCGCTCTATGGCTACACCTTC,CASSPRGSSLYGYTF
TRBJ2-3,TRBV9,.,.,TGTGCCAGCAGCGTGGGGGGAGATACGCAGTATTTT,CASSVGGDTQYF
TRBJ2-7,TRBV5-6,.,TRBD1,TGTGCCAGCAGCGGGACAGGGCACGAGCAGTACTTC,CASSGTGHEQYF
TRBJ2-3,TRBV4-1,.,.,TGCGCCAGCAGCCAAGGACCCTCGGAATCGGATACGCAGTATTTT,CASSQGPSESDTQYF
TRBJ2-3,TRBV2,.,.,TGTGCCAGCAGATCTGCGGGGTACACAGATACGCAGTATTTT,CASRSAGYTDTQYF
TRBJ2-1,TRBV10-1,.,TRBD1,TGCGCCAGCAGTGACCGGGACAGGGTTCTTTACAATGAGCAGTTCTTC,CASSDRDRVLYNEQFF
TRBJ1-1,TRBV4-2,.,.,TGTGCCAGCAGCCAAGGAGAAAGGGCCGGTACTGAAGCTTTCTTT,CASSQGERAGTEAFF
TRBJ2-1,TRBV7-9,.,.,TGTGCCAGCAGCTCCCCCCGGAGGTGGAATGAGCAGTTCTTC,CASSSPRRWNEQFF
TRBJ1-1,TRBV6-1,.,.,TGTGCCAGCAGAGAAGGGAACACTGAAGCTTTCTTT,CASREGNTEAFF
TRBJ2-5,TRBV7-9,.,.,TGTGCCAGCAGCCCTGCTTGGGAGGAAGAGACCCAGTACTTC,CASSPAWEEETQYF
TRBJ1-5,TRBV7-8,.,TRBD1,TGTGCCAGCAGTCCAAGGACAGGGTCGGATCAGCCCCAGCATTTT,CASSPRTGSDQPQHF
TRBJ2-1,TRBV13,once,.,TGTGCCAGCAGCCTCTCAGCTAGCTCCTACAATGAGCAGTTCTTC,CASSLSASSYNEQFF
TRBJ2-2,TRBV6-5,.,.,TGTGCCAGCAGTTACTCGGGCCTTAGCGCCGGGGAGCTGTTTTTT,CASSYSGLSAGELFF
TRBJ1-5,TRBV4-3,.,.,TGCGCCAGCAGCCAAGATGTGGGGCAGCAGCCCCAGCATTTT,CASSQDVGQQPQHF
TRBJ2-7,TRBV4-3,once,TRBD1,TGCGCCAGCAGCCCTGGGGACAGGGGCTACGAGCAGTACTTC,CASSPGDRGYEQYF
TRBJ1-2,TRBV19,.,TRBD1,TGTGCCAGTAGTCCCCCATCGGACAGGGCCTTCGAGGGCTACACCTTC,CASSPPSDRAFEGYTF
TRBJ2-7,TRBV4-1,.,TRBD1,TGCGCCAGCAGCCAAGCCGGGACAGGGTCTGGCGAGCAGTACTTC,CASSQAGTGSGEQYF
TRBJ2-5,TRBV29-1,.,.,TGCAGCGTTGAGGGAGGCGAGACCCAGTACTTC,CSVEGGETQYF
TRBJ2-1,TRBV5-6,.,TRBD1,TGTGCCAGCAGCTTGAGCAGGGGGATTCTCAATGAGCAGTTCTTC,CASSLSRGILNEQFF
TRBJ2-7,TRBV27,.,.,TGTGCCAGCAGTTTCCGGGACACGGGGGCGAGTGAGCAGTACTTC,CASSFRDTGASEQYF
TRBJ2-7,TRBV7-9,.,.,TGTGCCAGCAGCCCCCGGGTGCTGTCCTACGAGCAGTACTTC,CASSPRVLSYEQYF
TRBJ2-5,TRBV5-1,.,.,TGCGCCAGCAGCCCACCCGGCGGCCAAGAGACCCAGTACTTC,CASSPPGGQETQYF
TRBJ1-4,TRBV7-8,.,.,TGTGCCAGCAGCTTAGTTACCCCGAGAAATGAAAAACTGTTTTTT,CASSLVTPRNEKLFF
TRBJ1-2,TRBV4-3,.,.,TGCGCCAGCAGCCAAGATAATCTGGCGGAGGGCTACACCTTC,CASSQDNLAEGYTF
TRBJ2-5,TRBV6-4,.,TRBD1,TGTGCCAGCAGCCCCGGGACAGGGGATATGGAGACCCAGTACTTC,CASSPGTGDMETQYF
TRBJ2-7,TRBV7-9,.,.,TGTGCCAGCAGCTTATCAGGGAATTCCAACGAGCAGTACTTC,CASSLSGNSNEQYF
TRBJ1-2,TRBV7-9,medium-sized,.,TGTGCCAGCAGCTCCTCGGGGGCCGCCTATGGCTACACCTTC,CASSSSGAAYGYTF
TRBJ2-1,TRBV18,.,TRBD2,TGTGCCAGCCAATTCGCCGGGACTACTCCTAGCTCCTACAATGAGCAGTTCTTC,CASQFAGTTPSSYNEQFF
TRBJ2-5,TRBV6-5,.,.,TGTGCCAGCAGTTATGGGGGGTTCTATTACTTC,CASSYGGFYYF
TRBJ2-7,TRBV7-9,.,.,TGTGCCAGCAGCCCCGGAGGCTACGAGCAGTACTTC,CASSPGGYEQYF
TRBJ2-7,TRBV19,.,TRBD1,TGTGCCAGTAGTATGGGACAGGGGGCATCGTACGAGCAGTACTTC,CASSMGQGASYEQYF
TRBJ1-2,TRBV29-1,.,.,TGCAGCGTTGAAGAGGTCGTCTATGGCTACACCTTC,CSVEEVVYGYTF
TRBJ1-1,TRBV7-8,.,.,TGTGCCAGCAGCTACCCCGGGAACACTGAAGCTTTCTTT,CASSYPGNTEAFF
TRBJ2-1,TRBV6-5,.,.,TGTGCCAGCAGTTACTCGACGGAGAGGGAGCAGTTCTTC,CASSYSTEREQFF
TRBJ1-1,TRBV27,.,.,TGTGCCAGCAGTGCCCTCGGACAGCAGAACACTGAAGCTTTCTTT,CASSALGQQNTEAFF
TRBJ1-1,TRBV11-2,.,.,TGTGCCAGCGTCCTTGGGGTAGGGATGAACACTGAAGCTTTCTTT,CASVLGVGMNTEAFF
TRBJ2-1,TRBV6-4,.,.,TGTGCCAGCAGTGACTCAGCAGGGGGGGCCGGAGATGAGCAGTTCTTC,CASSDSAGGAGDEQFF
TRBJ1-3,TRBV6-4,.,.,TGTGCCAGCAGTTTGAACCCCCCGGGGGTGAAGGATCGTCGTGGAAACACCATATATTTT,CASSLNPPGVKDRRGNTIYF
TRBJ2-1,TRBV9,.,.,TGTGCCAGCAGCGTAGGTGGACTTTCCTACAATGAGCAGTTCTTC,CASSVGGLSYNEQFF
TRBJ2-3,TRBV9,.,.,TGTGCCAGCAGCCCAGAGGGAACTATTGTAAGCCAAGGGACGTACACAGATACGCAGTATTTT,CASSPEGTIVSQGTYTDTQYF